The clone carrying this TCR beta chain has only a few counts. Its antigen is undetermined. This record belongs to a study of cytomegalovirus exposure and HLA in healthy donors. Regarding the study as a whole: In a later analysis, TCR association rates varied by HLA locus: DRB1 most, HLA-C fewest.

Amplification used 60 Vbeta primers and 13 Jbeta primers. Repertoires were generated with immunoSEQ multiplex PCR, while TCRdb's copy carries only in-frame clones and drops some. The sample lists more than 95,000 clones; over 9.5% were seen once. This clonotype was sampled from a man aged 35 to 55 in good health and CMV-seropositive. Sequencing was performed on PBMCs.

CDR3 in amino acids: CASSLGLAGIYEQYF. Written as DNA, the CDR3 is TGTGCCAGCAGCTTGGGACTAGCGGGTATCTACGAGCAGTACTTC. The genes are TRBV5-8 and TRBJ2-7; 10 bases agree with TRBD2. Unmatched junction bases numbered 3, after V lost 0 bases and J lost 3 bases. The CDR3 runs 15 residues. The germline gives CDR1 SGHTS, CDR2 YDEGEE.